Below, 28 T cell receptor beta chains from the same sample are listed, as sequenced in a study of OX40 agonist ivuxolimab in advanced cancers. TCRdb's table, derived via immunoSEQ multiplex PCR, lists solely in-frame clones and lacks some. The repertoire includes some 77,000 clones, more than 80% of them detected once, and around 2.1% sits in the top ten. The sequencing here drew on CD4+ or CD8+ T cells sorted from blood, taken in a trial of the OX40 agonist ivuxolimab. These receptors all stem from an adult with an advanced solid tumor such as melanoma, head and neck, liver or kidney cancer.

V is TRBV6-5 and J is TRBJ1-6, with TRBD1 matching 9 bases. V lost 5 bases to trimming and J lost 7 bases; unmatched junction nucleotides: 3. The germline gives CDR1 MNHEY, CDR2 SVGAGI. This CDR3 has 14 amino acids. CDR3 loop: CASSRTGVNSPLHF. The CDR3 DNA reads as TGTGCCAGCAGTCGGACAGGGGTAAATTCACCCCTCCACTTT.

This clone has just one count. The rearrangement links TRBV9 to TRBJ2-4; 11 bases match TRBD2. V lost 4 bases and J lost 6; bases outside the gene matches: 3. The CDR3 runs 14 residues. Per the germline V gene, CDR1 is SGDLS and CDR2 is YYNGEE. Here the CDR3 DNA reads TGTGCCAGCAGCTCCCTAGCGGGAGGAAACATTCAGTACTTC. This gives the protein CASSSLAGGNIQYF.

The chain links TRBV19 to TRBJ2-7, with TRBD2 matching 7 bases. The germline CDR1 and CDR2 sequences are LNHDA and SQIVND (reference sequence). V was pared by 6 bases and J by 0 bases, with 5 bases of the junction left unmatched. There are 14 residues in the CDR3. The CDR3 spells CASSRAGNSYEQYF. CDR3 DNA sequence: TGTGCCAGTAGCCGAGCGGGGAACTCCTACGAGCAGTACTTC.

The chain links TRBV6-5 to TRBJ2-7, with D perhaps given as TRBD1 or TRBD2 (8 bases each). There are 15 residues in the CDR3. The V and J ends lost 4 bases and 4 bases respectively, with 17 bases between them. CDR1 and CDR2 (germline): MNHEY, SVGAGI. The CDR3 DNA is TGTGCCAGCAGTTCGGGGGGGACAGGAGGTTACGAGCAGTACTTC. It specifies CASSSGGTGGYEQYF.

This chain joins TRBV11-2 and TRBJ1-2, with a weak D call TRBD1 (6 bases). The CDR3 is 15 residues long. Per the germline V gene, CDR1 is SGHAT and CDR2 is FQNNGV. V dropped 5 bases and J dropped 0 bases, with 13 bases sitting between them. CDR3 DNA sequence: TGTGCCAGCAGCCCGAAGGGGGTTTCTAACTATGGCTACACCTTC. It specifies CASSPKGVSNYGYTF.

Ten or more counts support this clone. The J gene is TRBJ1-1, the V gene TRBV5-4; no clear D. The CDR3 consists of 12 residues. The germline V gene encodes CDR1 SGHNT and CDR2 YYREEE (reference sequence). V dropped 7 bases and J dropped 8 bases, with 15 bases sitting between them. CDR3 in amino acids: CASARTGREAFF. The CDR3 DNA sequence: TGTGCCAGCGCCAGGACGGGCAGGGAAGCTTTCTTT.

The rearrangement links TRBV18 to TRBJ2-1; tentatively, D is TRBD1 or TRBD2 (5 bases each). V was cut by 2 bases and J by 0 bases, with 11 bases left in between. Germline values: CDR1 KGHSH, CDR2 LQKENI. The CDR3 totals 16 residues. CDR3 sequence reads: CASSPGTGFSYNEQFF. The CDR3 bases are TGTGCCAGCTCACCAGGGACGGGGTTCTCCTACAATGAGCAGTTCTTC.

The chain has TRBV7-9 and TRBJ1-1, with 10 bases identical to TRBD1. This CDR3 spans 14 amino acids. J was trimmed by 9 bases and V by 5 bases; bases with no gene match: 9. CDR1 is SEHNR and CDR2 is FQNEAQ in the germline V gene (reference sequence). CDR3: CASSLGQGFPKAFF. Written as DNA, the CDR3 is TGTGCCAGCAGCCTGGGACAGGGGTTTCCGAAAGCTTTCTTT.

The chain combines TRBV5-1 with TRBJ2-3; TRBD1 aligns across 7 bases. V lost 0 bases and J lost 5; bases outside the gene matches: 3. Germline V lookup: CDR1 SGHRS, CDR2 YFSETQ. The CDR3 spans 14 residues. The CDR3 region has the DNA TGCGCCAGCAGCTTGGGGGACAGCCAAGATACGCAGTATTTT. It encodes CASSLGDSQDTQYF.

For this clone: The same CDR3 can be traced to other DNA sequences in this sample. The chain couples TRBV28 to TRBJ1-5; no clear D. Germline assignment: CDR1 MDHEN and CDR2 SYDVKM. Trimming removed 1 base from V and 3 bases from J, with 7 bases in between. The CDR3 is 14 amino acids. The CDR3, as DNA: TGTGCCAGCAGTTTATCGGGTTCCAATCAGCCCCAGCATTTT. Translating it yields CASSLSGSNQPQHF. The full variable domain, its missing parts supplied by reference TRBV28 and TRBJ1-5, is DVKVTQSSRYLVKRTGEKVFLECVQDMDHENMFWYRQDPGLGLRLIYFSYDVKMKEKGDIPEGYSVSREKKERFSLILESASTNQTSMYLCASSLSGSNQPQHFGDGTRLSIL.

Here the CDR3 reads CASSPGQGIYNEQFF. The CDR3 DNA reads TGTGCCAGCAGCCCGGGACAGGGTATCTACAATGAGCAGTTCTTC. The chain is built from TRBV11-2 and TRBJ2-1; 9 nucleotides line up with TRBD1. The CDR3 is 15 amino acids. J was trimmed by 3 bases and V by 5 bases; bases with no gene match: 5. Germline CDR1 and CDR2: SGHAT and FQNNGV.

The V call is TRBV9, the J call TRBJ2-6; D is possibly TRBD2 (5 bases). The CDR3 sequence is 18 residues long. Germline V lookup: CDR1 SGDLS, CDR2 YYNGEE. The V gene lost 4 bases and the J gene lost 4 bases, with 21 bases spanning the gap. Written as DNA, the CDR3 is TGTGCCAGCAGCCCAAGAGGGTTTACCGGGTGGGGGGCCAACGTCCTGACTTTC. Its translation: CASSPRGFTGWGANVLTF.

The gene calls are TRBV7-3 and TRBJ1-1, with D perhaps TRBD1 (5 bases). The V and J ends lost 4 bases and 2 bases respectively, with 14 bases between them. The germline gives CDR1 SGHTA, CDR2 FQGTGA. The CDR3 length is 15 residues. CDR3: CASSSSTGRNTEAFF. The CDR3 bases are TGTGCCAGCAGCTCTAGTACAGGAAGAAACACTGAAGCTTTCTTT.

The CDR3 bases are TGTGCCAGCAGTGCGGACAGGGTGAGGTCCAATCAGCCCCAGCATTTT. It yields the protein CASSADRVRSNQPQHF. J is TRBJ1-5 and V is TRBV6-1, with 8 bases that match TRBD1. The CDR3 consists of 16 residues. Germline CDR1 is MNHNS and CDR2 is SASEGT. V lost 4 bases and J lost 3; bases outside the gene matches: 8.

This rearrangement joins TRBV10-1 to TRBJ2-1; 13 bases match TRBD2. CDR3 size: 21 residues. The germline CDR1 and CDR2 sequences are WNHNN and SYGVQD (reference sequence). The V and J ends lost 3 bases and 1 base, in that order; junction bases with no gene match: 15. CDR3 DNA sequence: TGCGCCAGCAGTGAACCCCCTCCCCGACTAGCGGGAGGTTGGTCCTACAATGAGCAGTTCTTC. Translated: CASSEPPPRLAGGWSYNEQFF.

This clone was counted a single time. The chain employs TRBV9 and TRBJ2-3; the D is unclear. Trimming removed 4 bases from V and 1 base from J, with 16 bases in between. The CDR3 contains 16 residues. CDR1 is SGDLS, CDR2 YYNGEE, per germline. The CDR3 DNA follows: TGTGCCAGCAGCTTTCGACCCTTTCTCGGCACAGATACGCAGTATTTT. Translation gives CASSFRPFLGTDTQYF.

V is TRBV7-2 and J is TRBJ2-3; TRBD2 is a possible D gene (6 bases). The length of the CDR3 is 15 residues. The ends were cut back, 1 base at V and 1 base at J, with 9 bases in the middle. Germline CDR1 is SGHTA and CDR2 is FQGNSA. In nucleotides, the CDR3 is TGTGCCAGCAGCTTAGATCCGGGGGGCACAGATACGCAGTATTTT. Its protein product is CASSLDPGGTDTQYF.

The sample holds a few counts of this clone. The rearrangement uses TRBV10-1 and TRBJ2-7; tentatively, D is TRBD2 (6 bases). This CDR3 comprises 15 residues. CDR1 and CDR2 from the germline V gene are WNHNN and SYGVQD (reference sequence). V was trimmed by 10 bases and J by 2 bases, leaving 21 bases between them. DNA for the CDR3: TGCGCCACCAGAGAAGGTCTTAGCGGACCCTACGAGCAGTACTTC. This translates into CATREGLSGPYEQYF.

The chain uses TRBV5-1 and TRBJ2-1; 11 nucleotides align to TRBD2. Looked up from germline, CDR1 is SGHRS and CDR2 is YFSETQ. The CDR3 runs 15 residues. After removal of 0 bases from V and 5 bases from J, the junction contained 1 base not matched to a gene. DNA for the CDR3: TGCGCCAGCAGCTTGGGACTAGCGGGGAACAATGAGCAGTTCTTC. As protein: CASSLGLAGNNEQFF. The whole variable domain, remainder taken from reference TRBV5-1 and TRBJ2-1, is KAGVTQTPRYLIKTRGQQVTLSCSPISGHRSVSWYQQTPGQGLQFLFEYFSETQRNKGNFPGRFSGRQFSNSRSEMNVSTLELGDSALYLCASSLGLAGNNEQFFGPGTRLTVL.

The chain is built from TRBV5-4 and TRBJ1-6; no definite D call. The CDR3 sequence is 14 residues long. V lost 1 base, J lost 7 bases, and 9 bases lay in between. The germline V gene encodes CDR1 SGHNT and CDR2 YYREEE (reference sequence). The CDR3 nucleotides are TGTGCCAGCAGCTTGCGTCGAGCGAATTCACCCCTCCACTTT. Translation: CASSLRRANSPLHF.

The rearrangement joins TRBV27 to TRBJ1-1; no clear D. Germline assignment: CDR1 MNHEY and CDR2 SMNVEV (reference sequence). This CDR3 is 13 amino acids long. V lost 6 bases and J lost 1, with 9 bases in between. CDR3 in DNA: TGTGCCAGCAGCATGAAACCGAACACTGAAGCTTTCTTT. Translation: CASSMKPNTEAFF.

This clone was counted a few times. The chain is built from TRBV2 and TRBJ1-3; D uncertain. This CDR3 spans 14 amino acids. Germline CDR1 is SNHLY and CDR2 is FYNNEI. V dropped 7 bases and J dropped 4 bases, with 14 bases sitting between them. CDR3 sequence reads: CASTAGGPGNTIYF. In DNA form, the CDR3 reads TGTGCCAGCACCGCGGGAGGGCCGGGAAACACCATATATTTT.

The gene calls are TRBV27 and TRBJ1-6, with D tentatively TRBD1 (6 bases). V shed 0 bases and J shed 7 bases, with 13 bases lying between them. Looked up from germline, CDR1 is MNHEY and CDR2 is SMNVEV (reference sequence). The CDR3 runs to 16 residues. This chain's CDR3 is CASSLSRTVPNSPLHF. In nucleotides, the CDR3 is TGTGCCAGCAGTTTATCACGGACAGTGCCGAATTCACCCCTCCACTTT.

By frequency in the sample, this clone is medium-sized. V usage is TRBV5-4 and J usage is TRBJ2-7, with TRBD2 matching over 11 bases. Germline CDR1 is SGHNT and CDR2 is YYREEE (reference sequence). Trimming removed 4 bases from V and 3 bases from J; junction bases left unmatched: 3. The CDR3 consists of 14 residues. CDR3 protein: CASSRTSGSYEQYF. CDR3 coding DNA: TGTGCCAGCAGCCGAACTAGCGGGAGCTACGAGCAGTACTTC.

CDR3 region: CASSYDYLVTQYF. CDR3 sequence (DNA): TGTGCCAGCAGTTACGACTACCTAGTGACCCAGTACTTC. The V and J genes are TRBV6-6 and TRBJ2-5, with D possibly TRBD2 on 5 matching bases. Trimming removed 2 bases from V and 7 bases from J, with 11 bases in between. The V gene's germline CDR1 is MNHNY and CDR2 SVGAGI (reference sequence). This CDR3 has 13 residues.

The CDR3 DNA is TGTGCCAGCAGTGAGACCGGGACAGGCTCCTACAATGAGCAGTTCTTC. Protein product: CASSETGTGSYNEQFF. The V gene is TRBV25-1, the J gene TRBJ2-1; 8 bases line up with TRBD1. Germline V gene sequence: CDR1 MGHDK, CDR2 SYGVNS. With V trimmed by 3 bases and J by 0 bases, 4 bases remained unmatched. CDR3 size: 16 residues.

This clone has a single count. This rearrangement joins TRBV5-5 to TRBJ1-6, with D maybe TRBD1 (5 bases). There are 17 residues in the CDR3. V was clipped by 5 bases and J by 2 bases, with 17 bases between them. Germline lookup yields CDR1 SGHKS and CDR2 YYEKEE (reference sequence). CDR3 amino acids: CASRTQVEETYNSPLHF. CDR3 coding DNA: TGTGCCAGCAGGACACAGGTAGAGGAAACCTATAATTCACCCCTCCACTTT. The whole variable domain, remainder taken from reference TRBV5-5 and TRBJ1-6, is DAGVTQSPTHLIKTRGQQVTLRCSPISGHKSVSWYQQVLGQGPQFIFQYYEKEERGRGNFPDRFSARQFPNYSSELNVNALLLGDSALYLCASRTQVEETYNSPLHFGNGTRLTVT.

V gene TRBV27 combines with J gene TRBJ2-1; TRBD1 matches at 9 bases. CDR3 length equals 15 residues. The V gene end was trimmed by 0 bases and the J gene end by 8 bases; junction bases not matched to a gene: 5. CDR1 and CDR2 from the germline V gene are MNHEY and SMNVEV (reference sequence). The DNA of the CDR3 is TGTGCCAGCAGTTTATCGTGGGGACAGGGCTATGAGCAGTTCTTC. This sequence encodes CASSLSWGQGYEQFF.